The 28 T cell receptor beta chains below were found in one sample sequenced in a study of T cell repertoires in cytomegalovirus infection. TCRdb redid the calling of the reads with MiXCR, one entry per CDR3 protein. Among about 260,000 distinct CDR3 sequences listed, approximately 9% were seen once. Sequenced material: PBMCs. These receptor sequences come from a human donor in good health (CMV status not recorded). Some clones in this sample may be carry-over from other donors' samples.

This clonotype appeared many times. V gene TRBV7-2 combines with J gene TRBJ2-3; D gene ambiguous. Per the germline V gene, CDR1 is SGHTA and CDR2 is FQGNSA. The CDR3 runs to 12 residues. Trimming took off 3 bases at V and 5 bases at J, with 6 bases between the two ends. CDR3 residues: CASSFPGDTQYF. CDR3 bases: TGTGCCAGCAGCTTCCCGGGAGATACGCAGTATTTT.

In this sample, this clonotype turned up many times. The chain combines TRBV7-2 with TRBJ1-6; D is ambiguous. CDR1 is SGHTA and CDR2 is FQGNSA in the germline V gene. The CDR3 is 14 residues long. Trimming removed 1 base at V and 4 bases at J, with 5 bases between. The CDR3 DNA is TGTGCCAGCAGCTTAGGACGGTATAATTCACCCCTCCACTTT. Its protein product is CASSLGRYNSPLHF.

This clonotype was detected many times. The rearrangement links TRBV7-2 to TRBJ2-7, with 7 bases lining up with TRBD2. The V gene end was trimmed by 1 base and the J gene end by 3 bases; junction bases not matched to a gene: 6. CDR3 size: 15 residues. Looked up from germline, CDR1 is SGHTA and CDR2 is FQGNSA. The CDR3 coding sequence is TGTGCCAGCAGCTTAGGGACTAGTATAAACTACGAGCAGTACTTC. Its protein is CASSLGTSINYEQYF.

Regarding this clonotype: With a much larger clone just one base away, this may be a read error. V usage is TRBV6-8 and J usage is TRBJ1-6; D gene uncertain. The V gene's germline CDR1 is MNHGY and CDR2 SAAAGT. The CDR3 sequence is 13 residues long. The CDR3 region is CASGYSTGEPLHF. Written as DNA, the CDR3 is TGTGCCAGCGGTTACTCGACTGGGGAGCCCCTCCACTTT.

There are many counts of this clonotype. This rearrangement joins TRBV20-1 to TRBJ1-4, with 8 bases matching TRBD1. There are 15 residues in the CDR3. Per the germline V gene, CDR1 is DFQATT and CDR2 is SNEGSKA (reference sequence). J gave up 8 bases and V 0 bases, and 8 bases lay outside the gene matches. The CDR3 coding sequence is TGCAGTGCTAGAGATCAGCCAGGGGGCCGGGAAAAACTGTTTTTT. Protein product: CSARDQPGGREKLFF.

This clonotype was counted a few times. This chain links TRBV4-1 with TRBJ1-1; 8 bases align to TRBD1. The J segment lost 6 bases and the V segment lost 0 bases, leaving 12 bases of the junction unmatched. This CDR3 region has 17 residues. CDR1 is MGHRA, CDR2 YSYEKL, per germline. Here the CDR3 DNA reads TGCGCCAGCAGCCAAGACAGGGGGCGAGTAACTGCCTCTGAAGCTTTCTTT. Translating it yields CASSQDRGRVTASEAFF.

The chain carries TRBV5-4 and TRBJ1-2, with a tentative D call TRBD1 (6 bases). The CDR3 is 12 amino acids. CDR1 and CDR2 from the germline V gene are SGHNT and YYREEE (reference sequence). V lost 4 bases, J lost 4 bases, and 8 bases lay in between. In nucleotides, the CDR3 is TGTGCCAGCAGCGAGGACAGCTATGGCTACACCTTC. Its translation is CASSEDSYGYTF.

The sample holds many counts of this clonotype. This chain links TRBV6-1 with TRBJ2-7; weak D call: TRBD2 (6 bases). Germline lookup yields CDR1 MNHNS and CDR2 SASEGT. V was clipped by 8 bases and J by 3 bases, with 11 bases between them. The CDR3 runs to 12 residues. CDR3 amino acids: CASEGGNYEQYF. CDR3 in DNA: TGTGCCAGCGAAGGAGGGAACTACGAGCAGTACTTC.

Many counts were recorded for this clonotype. This chain links TRBV6-2 or TRBV6-3 with TRBJ2-3; 7 bases map to TRBD2. The CDR3 sequence is 18 residues long. Losses at the gene ends were 5 bases for V and 0 bases for J; bases not matched to a gene: 14. The germline CDR1 and CDR2 sequences are MNHEY and SVGEGT. The CDR3 bases are TGTGCCAGCAGTGGATCAGCGGGAAGAAGAACTAGCACAGATACGCAGTATTTT. Translation: CASSGSAGRRTSTDTQYF.

This clonotype occurred many times. The genes are TRBV7-8 and TRBJ1-4; 9 bases match TRBD1. Germline V CDR1 and CDR2: SGHVS, FQNEAQ. The junction had 11 bases not matched to a gene; V was cut back by 2 bases and J by 7 bases. The CDR3 spans 17 residues. The CDR3 is CASSLTRNRGPGEKLFF. The CDR3 DNA is TGTGCCAGCAGCTTAACCCGAAACAGGGGGCCCGGTGAAAAACTGTTTTTT.

At least ten counts were recorded for this clonotype. The chain employs TRBV11-2 and TRBJ1-6; possibly TRBD1 for D (5 bases). V shed 7 bases and J shed 5 bases, with 15 bases lying between them. Per the germline V gene, CDR1 is SGHAT and CDR2 is FQNNGV. This CDR3 comprises 15 residues. DNA for the CDR3: TGTGCCAGCACCGCCGGGGGTTTCGATAATTCACCCCTCCACTTT. Its translation is CASTAGGFDNSPLHF. The full variable domain, its missing parts supplied by reference TRBV11-2 and TRBJ1-6, is EAGVAQSPRYKIIEKRQSVAFWCNPISGHATLYWYQQILGQGPKLLIQFQNNGVVDDSQLPKDRFSAERLKGVDSTLKIQPAKLEDSAVYLCASTAGGFDNSPLHFGNGTRLTVT.

The sample holds a few counts of this clonotype. The rearrangement uses TRBV10-3 and TRBJ2-3; 7 nucleotides agree with TRBD2. CDR1 and CDR2 from the germline V gene are ENHRY and SYGVKD. The CDR3 length is 13 residues. Trimming cost V 10 bases and J 2 bases; bases outside gene matches: 6. CDR3 loop: CATRSGATDTQYF. The CDR3 nucleotides are TGTGCCACCCGCAGCGGGGCCACAGATACGCAGTATTTT.

This clonotype appeared a few times. The chain carries TRBV27 and TRBJ2-5; possible D gene TRBD1, 5 bases. Between the trimmed V and J ends, which lost 2 bases and 0 bases, there was a span of 10 bases. CDR1 is MNHEY, CDR2 SMNVEV, per germline (reference sequence). The CDR3 covers 15 residues. CDR3: CASSLRWGYQETQYF. CDR3 in DNA: TGTGCCAGCAGTTTAAGGTGGGGCTACCAAGAGACCCAGTACTTC.

At least ten counts were recorded for this clonotype. The chain recombines TRBV5-1 with TRBJ2-1; no definite D call. V was pared by 0 bases and J by 9 bases, with 16 bases between. The length of the CDR3 is 15 residues. Germline V gene lookup returns CDR1 SGHRS and CDR2 YFSETQ. DNA for the CDR3: TGCGCCAGCAGCTTGGCAGTTGGCAGTTATACTGAGCAGTTCTTC. Its protein is CASSLAVGSYTEQFF.

The gene calls are TRBV6-1 and TRBJ1-5; a possible D gene is TRBD1 (5 bases). Germline V gene lookup returns CDR1 MNHNS and CDR2 SASEGT. Trimming cost V 6 bases and J 4 bases, with 13 bases left between them. The CDR3 has 14 residues. In DNA, the CDR3 is TGTGCCAGCAGGGGGGGGGGAGAAAATCAGCCCCAGCATTTT. Its translation: CASRGGGENQPQHF.

At least ten counts were recorded for this clonotype. The rearrangement uses TRBV7-2 and TRBJ2-7; 8 bases fit TRBD1. V lost 4 bases and J lost 6; bases outside the gene matches: 5. The germline V gene encodes CDR1 SGHTA and CDR2 FQGNSA. This CDR3 region has 13 residues. The chain's CDR3 is CASSSQTGVEQYF. Here the CDR3 DNA reads TGTGCCAGCAGCTCCCAGACAGGGGTCGAGCAGTACTTC.

V and J are TRBV6-2 or TRBV6-3 and TRBJ1-5; 7 nucleotides agree with TRBD1. Trimming cost V 0 bases and J 6 bases; bases outside gene matches: 14. CDR3 length: 18 residues. The V gene's germline CDR1 is MNHEY and CDR2 SVGEGT. CDR3 loop: CASSYSPGRGAFGQPQHF. DNA of the CDR3: TGTGCCAGCAGTTACTCGCCGGGCAGGGGGGCGTTTGGTCAGCCCCAGCATTTT.

V is TRBV6-2 or TRBV6-3 and J is TRBJ2-7; no clear D. The CDR3 consists of 12 residues. Looked up from germline, CDR1 is MNHEY and CDR2 is SVGEGT. The V and J ends lost 4 bases and 4 bases respectively, with 8 bases between them. The CDR3 DNA sequence: TGTGCCAGCAGTTGGATAGGTTACGAGCAGTACTTC. Amino acids: CASSWIGYEQYF.

This clonotype has at least ten counts. The chain has TRBV7-2 and TRBJ2-7, with D tentatively TRBD2 (6 bases). The CDR3 sequence is 14 residues long. V was clipped by 7 bases and J by 6 bases, with 19 bases between them. Germline-derived CDR1 and CDR2 are SGHTA and FQGNSA. In nucleotides, the CDR3 is TGTGCCAGCACGATCCGGGGGTATGAGATCGAGCAGTACTTC. This gives the protein CASTIRGYEIEQYF.

The CDR3 protein is CASSYQGNNQPQHF. The CDR3, as DNA: TGTGCCAGCAGTTATCAGGGGAACAATCAGCCCCAGCATTTT. The chain uses TRBV28 and TRBJ1-5, with D tentatively TRBD1 (6 bases). In germline, CDR1 is MDHEN, CDR2 SYDVKM. The length of the CDR3 is 14 residues. Trimming cost V 4 bases and J 3 bases, with 10 bases left between them.

The chain employs TRBV7-8 and TRBJ1-1; D gene ambiguous. Germline CDR1 reads SGHVS; CDR2 reads FQNEAQ. V was pared by 4 bases and J by 9 bases, with 18 bases between. This CDR3 contains 14 residues. In DNA form, the CDR3 reads TGTGCCAGCAGCTCTTTCGCCGGACTCCCAAAAGCTTTCTTT. Protein sequence: CASSSFAGLPKAFF.

This clonotype was detected many times. The chain is built from TRBV4-1 and TRBJ1-5, with 7 bases lining up with TRBD1. This CDR3 is 16 amino acids long. Germline V CDR1 and CDR2: MGHRA, YSYEKL. The J segment lost 5 bases and the V segment lost 0 bases, leaving 7 bases of the junction unmatched. CDR3 sequence reads: CASSQERQGGDQPQHF. The CDR3 nucleotides are TGCGCCAGCAGCCAAGAAAGACAGGGAGGCGATCAGCCCCAGCATTTT.

This clonotype was detected many times. This chain links TRBV11-3 with TRBJ2-1, with 7 bases identical to TRBD2. The V segment lost 3 bases and the J segment 5 bases; nucleotides outside the gene matches: 7. The CDR3 extends over 15 amino acids. Germline V gene lookup returns CDR1 SGHNT and CDR2 YENEEA. DNA for the CDR3: TGTGCCAGCAGCTTTTCCACTAGCGCTCACAATGAGCAGTTCTTC. Its translation is CASSFSTSAHNEQFF.

There are many counts of this clonotype. The CDR3 loop is CASTFQVRDTQYF. CDR3 coding DNA: TGTGCCAGCACTTTTCAGGTCAGGGATACGCAGTATTTT. The rearrangement joins TRBV7-2 to TRBJ2-3; D gene unclear. The V gene's germline CDR1 is SGHTA and CDR2 FQGNSA. Trimming shortened V by 7 bases and J by 6 bases, and 14 bases separated the two germline ends. This CDR3 comprises 13 residues. The complete variable domain, with remaining parts taken from reference TRBV7-2 and TRBJ2-3, reads GAGVSQSPSNKVTEKGKDVELRCDPISGHTALYWYRQSLGQGLEFLIYFQGNSAPDKSGLPSDRFSAERTGGSVSTLTIQRTQQEDSAVYLCASTFQVRDTQYFGPGTRLTVL.

By sample fraction, this clonotype is medium-sized. This chain uses TRBV7-2 with TRBJ1-4; D is unclear. This CDR3 has 17 residues. Per germline, CDR1 SGHTA and CDR2 FQGNSA. V dropped 4 bases and J dropped 5 bases, with 20 bases sitting between them. CDR3 sequence reads: CASSSLEAGFRNEKLFF. CDR3 nucleotides: TGTGCCAGCAGCTCATTAGAAGCGGGTTTCCGGAATGAAAAACTGTTTTTT.

The sample holds many counts of this clonotype. The rearrangement links TRBV7-2 to TRBJ1-6, with D possibly being TRBD1 (5 bases). The CDR3 spans 15 residues. V gave up 1 base and J gave up 14 bases, with 18 bases separating them. Per the germline V gene, CDR1 is SGHTA and CDR2 is FQGNSA. CDR3 in amino acids: CASSLGSTGGPALHF. CDR3 nucleotide sequence: TGTGCCAGCAGCTTAGGGAGTACGGGGGGTCCGGCCCTCCACTTT.

This clonotype was seen many times. This rearrangement joins TRBV7-2 to TRBJ2-1; TRBD2 matches at 10 bases. The V segment lost 3 bases and the J segment 7 bases; nucleotides outside the gene matches: 9. Germline V gives CDR1 SGHTA, CDR2 FQGNSA. This CDR3 contains 16 residues. This CDR3 is CASSFLAGGEGNEQFF. In DNA, the CDR3 is TGTGCCAGCAGCTTTTTAGCGGGGGGAGAGGGGAATGAGCAGTTCTTC.

This clonotype was recorded many times. V is TRBV7-6 and J is TRBJ2-7, with 8 bases aligning to TRBD1. V shed 4 bases, J shed 8 bases, and the junction held 4 bases outside the gene matches. The length of the CDR3 is 12 residues. Germline values: CDR1 SGHVS, CDR2 FNYEAQ. CDR3 sequence reads: CASSSYRGKQYF. The CDR3 bases are TGTGCCAGCAGCTCCTACAGGGGGAAGCAGTACTTC.